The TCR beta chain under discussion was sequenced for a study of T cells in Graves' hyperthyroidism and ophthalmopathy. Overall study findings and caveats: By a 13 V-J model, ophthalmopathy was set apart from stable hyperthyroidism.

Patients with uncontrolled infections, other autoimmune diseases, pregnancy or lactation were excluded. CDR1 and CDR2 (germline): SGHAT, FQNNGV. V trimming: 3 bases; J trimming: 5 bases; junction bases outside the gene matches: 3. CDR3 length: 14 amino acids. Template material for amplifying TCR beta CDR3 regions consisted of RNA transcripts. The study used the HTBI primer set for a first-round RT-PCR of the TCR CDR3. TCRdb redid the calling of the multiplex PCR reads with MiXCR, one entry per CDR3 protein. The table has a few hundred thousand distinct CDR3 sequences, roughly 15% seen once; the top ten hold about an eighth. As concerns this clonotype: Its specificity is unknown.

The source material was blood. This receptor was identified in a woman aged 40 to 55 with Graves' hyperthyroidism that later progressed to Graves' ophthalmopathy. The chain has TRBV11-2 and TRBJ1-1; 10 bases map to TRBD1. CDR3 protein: CASSLDRGDTEAFF. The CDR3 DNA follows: TGTGCCAGCAGCTTGGACAGGGGGGATACTGAAGCTTTCTTT.